A single T cell receptor beta chain is shown here with its context. Its target is unknown. This sample stems from a study of T cell clones after liver transplantation. Study as a whole: Third-party-reactive TCRbeta sequences from pre-transplant mixed lymphocyte reactions served as antigen-independent comparators. Apart from three HCV-positive recipients, transplants were for non-autoimmune, non-viral reasons.

The study, taken as a whole, reports: Migration into the graft, not deletion, may explain lost graft donor-reactive T cells. Conclusions were preliminary, with small, heterogeneous patient groups.

Germline loops: CDR1 SGDLS, CDR2 YYNGEE. The CDR3 is 15 amino acids. Trimming removed 0 bases at V and 4 bases at J, with 10 bases between. Assay used: immunoSEQ multiplex PCR; TCRdb lists only in-frame clones, some missing. The sample lists some 80,000 clones; roughly 80% were seen once. The V gene is TRBV9, the J gene TRBJ1-4, with D possibly TRBD1 on 5 matching bases. The sequenced sample was CD4+ T cells from blood, obtained approximately 3.5 years after liver transplant. This TCR was sampled from a human patient who received a liver transplant. Some of these T cells may belong to the graft donor. CDR3 DNA sequence: TGTGCCAGCAGCGTAGGCTCGGGGGTTAATGAAAAACTGTTTTTT. Translated: CASSVGSGVNEKLFF.